Listed below are T cell receptor beta chains from one sample, sequenced in a study of OX40 agonist ivuxolimab in advanced cancers. Only in-frame clones appear in the TCRdb table, and some are missing; sequencing was by immunoSEQ multiplex PCR. Of around 13,000 clones listed, 84% are singletons. Sequences were derived from CD4+ or CD8+ T cells sorted from blood, sampled in a trial of the OX40 agonist ivuxolimab. The receptors derive from an adult with an advanced solid tumor such as melanoma, head and neck, liver or kidney cancer. Both conserved end residues are part of each CDR3. D genes are given only for firm matches. Not every row has a clone size; where given, it reads once, few, many or a size class.

>.|TRBJ2-7|.|TRBV27
TGTGCCAGCAGTTTCCACAAAACTTACGAGCAGTACTTC
CASSFHKTYEQYF
>.|TRBJ2-2|TRBD2|TRBV28
TGTGCCAGCAGTTTACTAGCGGATATTTGGGACACCGGGGAGCTGTTTTTT
CASSLLADIWDTGELFF
>.|TRBJ1-6|.|TRBV28
TGTGCCAGCAGTTTACCGTCGTTGGGGAGCTCCTATAATTCACCCCTCCACTTT
CASSLPSLGSSYNSPLHF
>few|TRBJ1-1|.|TRBV7-6
TGTGCCAGCAGCTTAGCCGGATCTGAAGCTTTCTTT
CASSLAGSEAFF
>.|TRBJ2-7|.|TRBV6-1
TGTGCCAGCAGTGAAACAGGGCCCTACGAGCAGTACTTC
CASSETGPYEQYF
>.|TRBJ2-3|TRBD1|TRBV5-1
TGCGCCAGCAGCTTGGCTTCGACAGGGTATTCCGATACGCAGTATTTT
CASSLASTGYSDTQYF
>.|TRBJ1-1|.|TRBV6-1
TGTGCCAGCAGTGAGGGTTATCGCACTGAAGCTTTCTTT
CASSEGYRTEAFF
>.|TRBJ1-5|.|TRBV5-1
TGCGCCAGCAGCTTGACGGGGGGCGGCAATCAGCCCCAGCATTTT
CASSLTGGGNQPQHF
>.|TRBJ1-5|TRBD1|TRBV28
TGTGCCACCGCAAGGACAGGGGTAGGTATTCAGCCCCAGCATTTT
CATARTGVGIQPQHF
>.|TRBJ2-1|.|TRBV4-1
TGCGCCAGCAGCCAAGCCCCCCAGGGGGGATACAATGAGCAGTTCTTC
CASSQAPQGGYNEQFF
>.|TRBJ1-2|.|TRBV6-6
TGTGCCAGCAGTCAACAGGAGCAGCTCTATGGCTACACCTTC
CASSQQEQLYGYTF
>once|TRBJ2-5|.|TRBV11-2
TGTGCCAGCAGACGGACTGGAGGGGAGACCCAGTACTTC
CASRRTGGETQYF
>.|TRBJ2-7|.|TRBV7-9
TGTGCCAGCAGCTTTCCCGGTCTAGGAACGGTTGAGCAGTACTTC
CASSFPGLGTVEQYF
>.|TRBJ1-1|.|TRBV21-1
TGTGCCAGCAGCAAAGCGGGGACAGGGATTGGGAACACTGAAGCTTTCTTT
CASSKAGTGIGNTEAFF
>.|TRBJ1-1|.|TRBV28
TGTGCCAGCAGTTCCTATCCAGGGGACCGTGGAGCTTTCTTT
CASSSYPGDRGAFF
>.|TRBJ2-4|.|TRBV15
TGTGCCACCAGCATGACCCGAGTGGCCAAAAACATTCAGTACTTC
CATSMTRVAKNIQYF
>.|TRBJ2-7|.|TRBV7-9
TGTGCCAGCAGCTTACTTTGGCGGGACGAGCAGTACTTC
CASSLLWRDEQYF
>.|TRBJ2-7|.|TRBV7-3
TGTGCCAGCAGCTGGCCAGCCGGGACTTATCATCTCTACGAGCAGTACTTC
CASSWPAGTYHLYEQYF
>.|TRBJ2-7|TRBD2|TRBV15
TGTGCCACCAGCACACAGCGGGAGGGTGAAACCTACGAGCAGTACTTC
CATSTQREGETYEQYF
>.|TRBJ2-7|.|TRBV5-4
TGTGCCAGCAGCTTTCTAGCAGCGGAGCAGTACTTC
CASSFLAAEQYF
>.|TRBJ2-1|TRBD1|TRBV11-2
TGTGCCAGCAGCTTAGATCGGACAGGGACCAATGAGCAGTTCTTC
CASSLDRTGTNEQFF
>.|TRBJ1-2|TRBD1|TRBV19
TGTGCCACCAATCTGGATCCAGGGGGCATGCATGGCTACACCTTC
CATNLDPGGMHGYTF
>.|TRBJ2-7|TRBD2|TRBV4-1
TGCGCCAGCAGCCAAGCAGGGACTAGCGGTTACGAGCAGTACTTC
CASSQAGTSGYEQYF
>.|TRBJ2-3|TRBD2|TRBV6-1
TGTGCCTCGGGGCGGGGGGCCGCAGATACGCAGTATTTT
CASGRGAADTQYF
>.|TRBJ2-1|TRBD2|TRBV7-8
TGTGCCAGCAGCGGGACTAGCGGAACCTACAATGAGCAGTTCTTC
CASSGTSGTYNEQFF
>.|TRBJ2-7|TRBD1|TRBV9
TGTGCCAGCAGTGTCACGGGACAGGGGGGAGACGAGCAGTACTTC
CASSVTGQGGDEQYF
>.|TRBJ2-4|TRBD1|TRBV29-1
TGCAGCGCCGATGCGGCGACAGGGGGCAGGAACATTCAGTACTTC
CSADAATGGRNIQYF
>.|TRBJ1-2|TRBD1|TRBV29-1
TGCAGCGTCCCTTTCGGGACAGGGGGCAATGGCTACACCTTC
CSVPFGTGGNGYTF
>.|TRBJ1-2|.|TRBV4-2
TGTGCCAGCAGCCAAGATGAACGGGTCTCGGGCTACACCTTC
CASSQDERVSGYTF
>.|TRBJ1-4|.|TRBV7-9
TGTGCCAGCAGCTTAGGGCCCGGCAAAACCACAACTAATGAAAAACTGTTTTTT
CASSLGPGKTTTNEKLFF
>.|TRBJ1-4|.|TRBV27
TGTGCCAGCAGTTTAGACGGAATAACAACTAATGAAAAACTGTTTTTT
CASSLDGITTNEKLFF
>.|TRBJ2-1|TRBD2|TRBV19
TGTGCCAGTAGTACCTATTTCGGGACTAGCCAAAATGAGCAGTTCTTC
CASSTYFGTSQNEQFF
>.|TRBJ2-1|.|TRBV7-8
TGTGCCAGCAGCCATAGGGGGGGTGAGCAGTTCTTC
CASSHRGGEQFF
>.|TRBJ1-5|TRBD1|TRBV18
TGTGCCAGCTCACTAGGGGACAGGTTGGATCAGCCCCAGCATTTT
CASSLGDRLDQPQHF
>once|TRBJ2-7|.|TRBV5-8
TGTGCCAGCAGCTTGGCTGACACAGCCTACGAGCAGTACTTC
CASSLADTAYEQYF
>.|TRBJ2-3|.|TRBV4-1
TGCGCCAGCAGCCTACCCCCGTCCTCTACGCAGTATTTT
CASSLPPSSTQYF
>.|TRBJ1-3|.|TRBV27
TGTGCCAGCAGTTTAATACGGGGGGCTGGAAACACCATATATTTT
CASSLIRGAGNTIYF
>.|TRBJ1-4|.|TRBV28
TGTGCCAGCAGCCTGTTGGGGGAGGGGAGTGAAAAACTGTTTTTT
CASSLLGEGSEKLFF
>.|TRBJ2-3|.|TRBV6-5
TGTGCCAGCAGTTACAGTGGAGATACGCAGTATTTT
CASSYSGDTQYF
>.|TRBJ2-7|.|TRBV27
TGTGCCAGCCCCCCGGGACACTCCTACGAGCAGTACTTC
CASPPGHSYEQYF
>.|TRBJ2-1|.|TRBV6-5
TGTGCCAGCAGTTACATGGCGGCAGCCTACAATGAGCAGTTCTTC
CASSYMAAAYNEQFF
>.|TRBJ2-1|TRBD2|TRBV9
TGTGCCAGCAGGCCCGGGACTAGCGAGTACAATGAGCAGTTCTTC
CASRPGTSEYNEQFF